Following are 15 T cell receptor beta chains from one sample sequenced in a study of shared T cell receptors in the human thymus. Generated by immunoSEQ multiplex PCR, the TCRdb table keeps only in-frame clones and is missing some. The table shows hundreds of thousands of clones, with over 75% occurring only once. The same data also went into a second study, on human thymus T cells.

The sequenced sample was thymocytes. These receptors all stem from a boy under three years old with a congenital heart defect.

This chain joins TRBV6-4 and TRBJ1-5; possible D gene TRBD1, 6 bases. This CDR3 is built from 18 residues. Trimming stripped 7 bases from V and 3 bases from J, with 25 bases between. CDR1 MRHNA and CDR2 SNTAGT come from the germline V gene. The CDR3 nucleotides are TGTGCCAGCATCCCACGGGAGGGGCAGGGGAGAGACAATCAGCCCCAGCATTTT. Translating gives CASIPREGQGRDNQPQHF.

This clone was observed once. The rearrangement uses TRBV5-1 and TRBJ2-1; 12 bases agree with TRBD1. The J segment lost 6 bases and the V segment lost 7 bases, leaving 17 bases of the junction unmatched. The V gene's germline CDR1 is SGHRS and CDR2 YFSETQ. The CDR3 has 18 residues. The CDR3 is CASSPSLHRDRGPNEQFF. CDR3 coding DNA: TGCGCCAGCTCGCCGTCGCTGCACCGGGACAGGGGGCCCAATGAGCAGTTCTTC.

The chain has TRBV28 and TRBJ2-5; TRBD2 matches 11 bases. This CDR3 comprises 15 residues. Germline V CDR1 and CDR2: MDHEN, SYDVKM. J lost 3 bases, V lost 5 bases, and 5 bases had no gene match. The CDR3: CASSVGLAEKETQYF. CDR3 sequence (DNA): TGTGCCAGCAGTGTGGGACTAGCGGAGAAAGAGACCCAGTACTTC.

The chain links TRBV4-3 to TRBJ2-7, with D perhaps TRBD2 (5 bases). Trimming shortened V by 4 bases and J by 2 bases, and 21 bases separated the two germline ends. Per germline, CDR1 LGHNA and CDR2 YSLEER. The length of the CDR3 is 17 residues. The CDR3 bases are TGCGCCAGCAGCCTCAAGACCCCCCTAGCAGCTGCCTACGAGCAGTACTTC. This translates into CASSLKTPLAAAYEQYF.

The V gene is TRBV6-5, the J gene TRBJ1-1; 7 bases line up with TRBD1. CDR3 length equals 15 residues. Germline CDR1 and CDR2: MNHEY and SVGAGI. The V and J ends lost 4 bases and 0 bases, in that order; junction bases with no gene match: 5. The CDR3 DNA reads as TGTGCCAGCAGTTGCCGACAGGGATTGAACACTGAAGCTTTCTTT. Its protein is CASSCRQGLNTEAFF.

The chain links TRBV28 to TRBJ1-3, with 7 bases identical to TRBD1. This CDR3 contains 19 residues. The germline gives CDR1 MDHEN, CDR2 SYDVKM. Trimming took 5 bases from V and 1 from J; bases not matched to a gene: 17. The CDR3 region is CASSPNELGGASSGNTIYF. CDR3 DNA: TGTGCCAGCAGTCCCAACGAATTAGGGGGCGCCTCTTCTGGAAACACCATATATTTT.

The chain combines TRBV14 with TRBJ1-1, with a possible D match to TRBD1 (5 bases). The CDR3 covers 16 residues. V was pared by 7 bases and J by 0 bases, with 18 bases between. Germline lookup yields CDR1 SGHDN and CDR2 FVKESK. CDR3 in amino acids: CASTLYRGGMNTEAFF. In DNA form, the CDR3 reads TGTGCCAGCACCCTTTACCGGGGGGGGATGAACACTGAAGCTTTCTTT.

The V gene is TRBV4-3, the J gene TRBJ1-2; 7 bases are a match to TRBD1. The J segment lost 4 bases and the V segment lost 0 bases, leaving 8 bases of the junction unmatched. This CDR3 contains 16 residues. Looked up from germline, CDR1 is LGHNA and CDR2 is YSLEER. CDR3 coding DNA: TGCGCCAGCAGCCAAGATATAGAACAGGGGAGCTATGGCTACACCTTC. Amino acids: CASSQDIEQGSYGYTF.

This chain links TRBV27 with TRBJ2-5, with 8 bases aligning to TRBD1. The germline gives CDR1 MNHEY, CDR2 SMNVEV (reference sequence). J was trimmed by 1 base and V by 6 bases; bases with no gene match: 7. The CDR3 runs 15 residues. CDR3 loop: CASRETGAVQETQYF. DNA of the CDR3: TGTGCCAGCAGAGAGACAGGGGCCGTCCAAGAGACCCAGTACTTC.

The chain employs TRBV9 and TRBJ2-5; 8 bases agree with TRBD1. The junction had 6 bases not matched to a gene; V was cut back by 3 bases and J by 2 bases. This CDR3 contains 15 residues. The germline V gene encodes CDR1 SGDLS and CDR2 YYNGEE. The CDR3 here is CASSEEGQAQETQYF. The CDR3 coding sequence is TGTGCCAGCAGCGAGGAGGGACAGGCACAAGAGACCCAGTACTTC. The complete variable domain, with remaining parts taken from reference TRBV9 and TRBJ2-5, reads DSGVTQTPKHLITATGQRVTLRCSPRSGDLSVYWYQQSLDQGLQFLIQYYNGEERAKGNILERFSAQQFPDLHSELNLSSLELGDSALYFCASSEEGQAQETQYFGPGTRLLVL.

The chain links TRBV5-1 to TRBJ1-1, with a weak D call TRBD1 (6 bases). In germline, CDR1 is SGHRS, CDR2 YFSETQ. CDR3 length: 16 residues. V was clipped by 5 bases and J by 0 bases, with 17 bases between them. CDR3 DNA sequence: TGCGCCAGCAGAACTCGACAGGACCAAATGAACACTGAAGCTTTCTTT. Translation: CASRTRQDQMNTEAFF.

The count of this clone is one. The rearrangement uses TRBV2 and TRBJ2-5; a weak D match, TRBD2 (6 bases). The CDR3 sequence is 18 residues long. Germline-derived CDR1 and CDR2 are SNHLY and FYNNEI. V was shortened by 2 bases and J by 4 bases, with 23 bases between the two germline ends. The DNA of the CDR3 is TGTGCCAGCAGTGAATCCCGGAAGCTAGCGTCTGTACGAGAGACCCAGTACTTC. Translating it yields CASSESRKLASVRETQYF.

The rearrangement uses TRBV2 and TRBJ1-1; tentative D call: TRBD1 (5 bases). Trimming shortened V by 7 bases and J by 4 bases, and 22 bases separated the two germline ends. The CDR3 has 16 amino acids. Germline V gene sequence: CDR1 SNHLY, CDR2 FYNNEI. DNA of the CDR3: TGTGCCAGCACCAGTTCTTGCGGTCAGGGCTGCACTGAAGCTTTCTTT. Protein: CASTSSCGQGCTEAFF.

This sequence joins TRBV27 and TRBJ1-1; a weak D match, TRBD1 (6 bases). CDR3 length: 18 amino acids. V shed 5 bases and J shed 2 bases, with 24 bases lying between them. From germline, CDR1 is MNHEY and CDR2 SMNVEV (reference sequence). CDR3: CASSPPPGHRLLNTEAFF. In DNA, the CDR3 is TGTGCCAGCAGTCCCCCGCCGGGACACAGACTACTAAACACTGAAGCTTTCTTT.

The chain links TRBV7-9 to TRBJ2-7; D perhaps matches TRBD2 (6 bases). Germline V gene lookup returns CDR1 SEHNR and CDR2 FQNEAQ (reference sequence). V lost 5 bases and J 3 bases, leaving 14 bases between the germline ends. The CDR3 totals 14 residues. The CDR3 bases are TGTGCCAGCAGCCCCGGGACTCAGGGCTACGAGCAGTACTTC. Its protein is CASSPGTQGYEQYF. Using reference TRBV7-9 and TRBJ2-7 for the parts outside the CDR3, the full variable domain is DTGVSQNPRHKITKRGQNVTFRCDPISEHNRLYWYRQTLGQGPEFLTYFQNEAQLEKSRLLSDRFSAERPKGSFSTLEIQRTEQGDSAMYLCASSPGTQGYEQYFGPGTRLTVT.